The T cell receptor beta chain under discussion was sequenced for a study of cytomegalovirus exposure and HLA in healthy donors. Whole-study results and caveats: The authors later found most CMV-associated TCR beta chains appeared HLA-restricted. Differences between HLA loci emerged in a later analysis of TCR association rates, with DRB1 most and HLA-C fewest.

Researchers ran the PCR with 60 Vbeta and 13 Jbeta primers. The protocol was immunoSEQ multiplex PCR, while the TCRdb copy is restricted to in-frame clones and leaves out a portion. This sample's table reports approximately 140,000 clones. V shed 2 bases, J shed 7 bases, and the junction held 3 bases outside the gene matches. In germline, CDR1 is MNHEY, CDR2 SVGAGI. The CDR3 contains 13 residues. As to this clone: Its antigen is currently unknown.

This receptor was obtained from a woman aged 40 to 50 in good health and CMV-seronegative. The chain carries TRBV6-5 and TRBJ1-2; 8 bases are a match to TRBD1. Material: PBMCs. CDR3 DNA sequence: TGTGCCAGCAGTTACGACAGGGGAATTGGCTACACCTTC. It is translated as CASSYDRGIGYTF.